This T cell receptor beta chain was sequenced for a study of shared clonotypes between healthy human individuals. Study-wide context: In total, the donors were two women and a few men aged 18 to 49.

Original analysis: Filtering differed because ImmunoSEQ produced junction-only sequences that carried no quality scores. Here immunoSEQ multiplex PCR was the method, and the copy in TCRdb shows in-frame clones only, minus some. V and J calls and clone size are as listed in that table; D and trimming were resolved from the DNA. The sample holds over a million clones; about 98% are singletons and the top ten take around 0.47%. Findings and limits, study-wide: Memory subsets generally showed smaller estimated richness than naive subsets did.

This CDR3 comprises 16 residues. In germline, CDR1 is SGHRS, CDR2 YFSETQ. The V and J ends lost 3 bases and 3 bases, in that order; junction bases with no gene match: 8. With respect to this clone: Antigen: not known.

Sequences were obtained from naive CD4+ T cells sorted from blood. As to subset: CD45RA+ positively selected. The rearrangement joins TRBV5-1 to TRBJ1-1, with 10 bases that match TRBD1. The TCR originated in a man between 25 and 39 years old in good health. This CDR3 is CASSSGTGVIDTEAFF. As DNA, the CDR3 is TGCGCCAGCAGCTCCGGGACAGGGGTGATTGACACTGAAGCTTTCTTT.